There are many counts of the clone carrying this T cell receptor beta chain. The data were obtained in a study of regulatory T cells in long-lasting Graves disease. Investigators prepared the TCR beta libraries by applying iRepertoire HTBI primers and Arm-PCR of CDR3 regions. TCRdb re-derived calls from the multiplex PCR reads in MiXCR, one entry per CDR3 protein. Here the sample spans under 250,000 distinct CDR3 sequences, 20% to 25% being singletons. Time point described: newly diagnosed GD, antithyroid drugs for less than 3 months. Construction of the TCR library relied on RNA isolated from PBMCs. Graves' disease diagnosis relied on American Thyroid Association guidelines. The CDR3 runs to 15 residues. J was trimmed by 3 bases and V by 6 bases; bases with no gene match: 10. Per the germline V gene, CDR1 is DFQATT and CDR2 is SNEGSKA (reference sequence).

The gene calls are TRBV20-1 and TRBJ2-7, with 11 bases fitting TRBD2. The source was peripheral blood mononuclear cells (PBMCs), collected at new diagnosis, from a patient treated with antithyroid drugs. This clonotype originated in a female donor with Graves disease. CDR3 DNA sequence: TGCAGTGCCACTCCTCCGGGACTAGCGGACTACGAGCAGTACTTC. This codes for CSATPPGLADYEQYF.